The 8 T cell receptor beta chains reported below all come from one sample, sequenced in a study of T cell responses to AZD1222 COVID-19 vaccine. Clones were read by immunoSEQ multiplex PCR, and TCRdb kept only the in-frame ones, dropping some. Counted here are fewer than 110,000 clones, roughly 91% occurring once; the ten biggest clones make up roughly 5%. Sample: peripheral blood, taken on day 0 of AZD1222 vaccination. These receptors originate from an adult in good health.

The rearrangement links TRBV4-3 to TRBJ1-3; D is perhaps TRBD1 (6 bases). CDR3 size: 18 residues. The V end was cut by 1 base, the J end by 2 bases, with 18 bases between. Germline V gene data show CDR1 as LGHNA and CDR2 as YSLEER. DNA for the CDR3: TGCGCCAGCAGCCAAGTACGGGACACCGGTTTCGCTGGAAACACCATATATTTT. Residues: CASSQVRDTGFAGNTIYF.

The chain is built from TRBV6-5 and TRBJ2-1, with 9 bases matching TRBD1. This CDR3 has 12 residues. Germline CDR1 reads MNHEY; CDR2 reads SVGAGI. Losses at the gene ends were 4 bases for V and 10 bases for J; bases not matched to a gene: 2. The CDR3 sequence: CASSLTGGEQFF. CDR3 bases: TGTGCCAGCAGTTTGACAGGGGGAGAGCAGTTCTTC.

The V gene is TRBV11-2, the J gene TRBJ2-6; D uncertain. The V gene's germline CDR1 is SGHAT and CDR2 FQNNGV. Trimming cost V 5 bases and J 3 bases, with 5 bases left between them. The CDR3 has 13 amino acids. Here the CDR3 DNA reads TGTGCCAGCAGCCTATTTGGGGCCAACGTCCTGACTTTC. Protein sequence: CASSLFGANVLTF.

The CDR3 here is CASSLEWTASSYNEQFF. CDR3 coding DNA: TGCGCCAGCAGCTTGGAGTGGACTGCTAGCTCCTACAATGAGCAGTTCTTC. The J gene is TRBJ2-1, the V gene TRBV5-1, with D possibly being TRBD2 (5 bases). Germline V CDR1 and CDR2: SGHRS, YFSETQ. This CDR3 region has 17 residues. The V end lost 0 bases, the J end lost 0 bases, and 13 bases lay between the germline ends.

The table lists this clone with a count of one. CDR3 amino acids: CASSFGVAGVQETQYF. The CDR3 DNA is TGCGCCAGCAGCTTCGGAGTAGCGGGGGTACAAGAGACCCAGTACTTC. The chain recombines TRBV5-1 with TRBJ2-5, with 9 bases identical to TRBD2. This CDR3 is 16 amino acids long. Germline loops: CDR1 SGHRS, CDR2 YFSETQ. The V segment lost 2 bases and the J segment 2 bases; nucleotides outside the gene matches: 7.

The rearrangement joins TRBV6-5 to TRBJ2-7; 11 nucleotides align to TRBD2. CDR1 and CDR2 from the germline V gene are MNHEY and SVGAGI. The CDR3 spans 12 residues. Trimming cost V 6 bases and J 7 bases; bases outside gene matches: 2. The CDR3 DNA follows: TGTGCCAGCAGGGCTAGCGGGGGGGAGCAGTACTTC. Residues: CASRASGGEQYF.

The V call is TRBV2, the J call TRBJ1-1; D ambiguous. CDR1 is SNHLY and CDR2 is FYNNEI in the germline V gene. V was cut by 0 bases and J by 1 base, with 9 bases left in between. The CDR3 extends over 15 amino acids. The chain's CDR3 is CASSEARWGNTEAFF. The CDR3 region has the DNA TGTGCCAGCAGTGAAGCAAGGTGGGGGAACACTGAAGCTTTCTTT.

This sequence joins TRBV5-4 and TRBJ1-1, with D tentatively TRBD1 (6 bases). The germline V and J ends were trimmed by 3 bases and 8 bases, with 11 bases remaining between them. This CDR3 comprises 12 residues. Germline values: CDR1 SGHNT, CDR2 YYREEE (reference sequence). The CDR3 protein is CASSWGQGEAFF. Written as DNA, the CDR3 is TGTGCCAGCAGCTGGGGGCAGGGAGAAGCTTTCTTT.